A single sample is the source of the 12 T cell receptor beta chains below, sequenced in a study of radiotherapy plus CTLA-4 blockade in lung cancer. Data came from immunoSEQ multiplex PCR; TCRdb stores just in-frame clones and leaves some out. The sample holds roughly 75,000 clones, 84% seen once. Sequencing used peripheral blood, obtained from a patient treated with radiotherapy plus ipilimumab. The receptors originated from a human donor with non-small cell lung cancer who had stable disease on radiotherapy plus ipilimumab.

V usage is TRBV2 and J usage is TRBJ2-1; TRBD2 aligns across 16 bases. Trimming took 6 bases from V and 13 from J; bases not matched to a gene: 6. The germline V gene encodes CDR1 SNHLY and CDR2 FYNNEI. This CDR3 has 14 residues. DNA for the CDR3: TGTGCCAGCAGAGAGGGACTAGCGGGGGGGCGTCAGTTCTTC. Its protein product is CASREGLAGGRQFF.

The gene calls are TRBV5-8 and TRBJ1-1; tentative D call: TRBD1 (6 bases). This CDR3 has 14 residues. CDR1 is SGHTS and CDR2 is YDEGEE in the germline V gene. The ends were cut back, 3 bases at V and 5 bases at J, with 14 bases in the middle. The chain's CDR3 is CASSSPLGGTEAFF. As DNA, the CDR3 is TGTGCCAGCAGCTCCCCTTTAGGGGGGACTGAAGCTTTCTTT.

The genes are TRBV4-2 and TRBJ2-1; the D gene is possibly TRBD2 (5 bases). CDR1 is LGHNA, CDR2 YNFKEQ, per germline. V lost 1 base, J lost 6 bases, and 7 bases lay in between. This CDR3 is 13 amino acids long. The CDR3 sequence is CASSQAAGNEQFF. In nucleotides, the CDR3 is TGTGCCAGCAGCCAAGCCGCGGGCAATGAGCAGTTCTTC.

This clone has just a few counts. The chain recombines TRBV19 with TRBJ2-7; TRBD1 agrees at 11 bases. CDR3 length: 14 residues. V trimming: 3 bases; J trimming: 7 bases; junction bases outside the gene matches: 5. CDR1 and CDR2 from the germline V gene are LNHDA and SQIVND (reference sequence). CDR3 in amino acids: CASSMDRGLGEQYF. The CDR3 DNA reads as TGTGCCAGTAGTATGGACAGGGGGCTTGGGGAGCAGTACTTC.

This clone came up a few times. For the CDR3, the DNA is TGTGCCAGCTCACCGCCCACCGGGACTCTCTACGAGCAGTACTTC. It specifies CASSPPTGTLYEQYF. V is TRBV18 and J is TRBJ2-7; TRBD2 is a possible D gene (6 bases). The CDR3 loop spans 15 amino acids. V lost 3 bases and J 3 bases, leaving 15 bases between the germline ends. Germline V CDR1 and CDR2: KGHSH, LQKENI.

V is TRBV10-1 and J is TRBJ2-7; no reliable D call. Germline assignment: CDR1 WNHNN and CDR2 SYGVQD (reference sequence). This CDR3 region has 9 residues. V was clipped by 10 bases and J by 4 bases, with 5 bases between them. The CDR3 nucleotides are TGCGCCACCCCGTACGAGCAGTACTTC. Translation: CATPYEQYF.

V gene TRBV15 combines with J gene TRBJ2-3; D unresolved. This CDR3 contains 13 residues. Per the germline V gene, CDR1 is LNHNV and CDR2 is YYDKDF (reference sequence). The germline V and J ends were trimmed by 0 bases and 5 bases, with 6 bases remaining between them. The CDR3 reads CATSRDRVDTQYF. The CDR3 bases are TGTGCCACCAGCAGAGATCGGGTAGATACGCAGTATTTT.

The genes are TRBV5-4 and TRBJ1-1; no clear D. CDR1 is SGHNT and CDR2 is YYREEE in the germline V gene (reference sequence). This CDR3 is 13 amino acids long. The V end lost 6 bases, the J end lost 1 base, and 10 bases lay between the germline ends. The CDR3 coding sequence is TGTGCCAGCAAGGCTGGGGAGAACACTGAAGCTTTCTTT. This encodes CASKAGENTEAFF.

The CDR3 region is CSVVDSWSQHF. The CDR3 nucleotides read TGCAGCGTTGTGGACAGTTGGTCCCAGCATTTT. The chain couples TRBV29-1 to TRBJ1-5; D is perhaps TRBD1 (6 bases). The CDR3 loop spans 11 amino acids. The V and J ends lost 4 bases and 11 bases respectively, with 12 bases between them. CDR1 and CDR2 (germline): SQVTM, ANQGSEA.

The V and J genes are TRBV27 and TRBJ2-1, with 8 bases identical to TRBD2. This CDR3 comprises 16 residues. The junction had 16 bases not matched to a gene; V was cut back by 7 bases and J by 8 bases. Germline V gene sequence: CDR1 MNHEY, CDR2 SMNVEV (reference sequence). CDR3 protein: CASTRGGTGGPYEQFF. The CDR3 region has the DNA TGTGCCAGCACGCGGGGTGGGACGGGAGGGCCCTATGAGCAGTTCTTC.

This chain joins TRBV7-9 and TRBJ2-5, with D possibly matching TRBD1 (6 bases). CDR1 and CDR2 from the germline V gene are SEHNR and FQNEAQ (reference sequence). There are 14 residues in the CDR3. V lost 5 bases to trimming and J lost 3 bases, with 13 bases between them. This chain's CDR3 is CASSLGKGEETQYF. CDR3 nucleotide sequence: TGTGCCAGCAGCCTCGGGAAGGGGGAAGAGACCCAGTACTTC.

This chain connects TRBV28 to TRBJ1-5; D ambiguous. The germline V gene encodes CDR1 MDHEN and CDR2 SYDVKM. Trimming removed 8 bases at V and 6 bases at J, with 23 bases between. This CDR3 comprises 16 residues. The CDR3 sequence: CASRRHDIIAGQPQHF. The CDR3 region has the DNA TGTGCCAGCCGGCGACATGATATAATAGCGGGTCAGCCCCAGCATTTT.